The 10 T cell receptor beta chains in this list originate from one sample, sequenced in a study of T-cell memory formation after mild COVID-19. TCRdb redid the calling of the 5' RACE reads with MiXCR, one entry per CDR3 protein. The sample includes roughly 450,000 distinct CDR3 sequences, more than 15% of them seen just once. Source material: PBMCs or a T cell subset sorted from them (not recorded which). Source of these receptors: a man in his late teens or twenties who had mild COVID-19 (a few samples of this study predate the infection). Cell type and time point are not known.

Regarding this clonotype: A much more abundant neighbour one base away suggests this may be a read error. The J gene is TRBJ2-3, the V gene TRBV6-2 or TRBV6-3; a possible D gene is TRBD2 (6 bases). The CDR3 covers 17 residues. The V gene's germline CDR1 is MNHEY and CDR2 SVGEGT. The V and J ends lost 2 bases and 2 bases respectively, with 17 bases between them. CDR3 coding DNA: TGTGCCAGCAGTTACCAGAGCCGCGGGGCTCACACAGATACGCAGTATTTT. Translation gives CASSYQSRGAHTDTQYF.

This clonotype was detected only a few times. This chain connects TRBV28 to TRBJ2-3; TRBD2 agrees at 15 bases. This CDR3 is built from 17 residues. Trimming removed 6 bases from V and 1 base from J; junction bases left unmatched: 5. In germline, CDR1 is MDHEN, CDR2 SYDVKM. In DNA form, the CDR3 reads TGTGCCAGCAGCGAGGGACTAGCGGGGGGTGGCACAGATACGCAGTATTTT. Encoded protein: CASSEGLAGGGTDTQYF.

V and J are TRBV10-3 and TRBJ2-7; D perhaps matches TRBD1 (5 bases). Between the trimmed V and J ends, which lost 0 bases and 7 bases, there was a span of 22 bases. The CDR3 spans 17 residues. CDR1 is ENHRY, CDR2 SYGVKD, per germline. CDR3 bases: TGTGCCATCAGTGAGTCGAGTCAGGGTCCAGTAAATACAGAGCAGTACGTC. It codes for CAISESSQGPVNTEQYV.

This clonotype appeared a few times. This rearrangement joins TRBV11-2 to TRBJ2-3; D may correspond to TRBD1 or TRBD2 (5 bases each). Germline CDR1 and CDR2: SGHAT and FQNNGV. Trimming left V 0 bases short and J 4 bases short, with 17 bases between. This CDR3 has 17 residues. In DNA, the CDR3 is TGTGCCAGCAGCTTAGACGGTTGGGGGAACGAGGCAGATACGCAGTATTTT. Protein product: CASSLDGWGNEADTQYF.

This chain uses TRBV5-1 with TRBJ2-7; no clear D gene. Germline assignment: CDR1 SGHRS and CDR2 YFSETQ. The CDR3 extends over 12 amino acids. Trimming stripped 2 bases from V and 4 bases from J, with 7 bases between. The CDR3 here is CASSFDKYEQYF. CDR3 DNA: TGCGCCAGCAGCTTCGACAAGTACGAGCAGTACTTC. Looking up the rest from reference TRBV5-1 and TRBJ2-7 gives the full variable domain: KAGVTQTPRYLIKTRGQQVTLSCSPISGHRSVSWYQQTPGQGLQFLFEYFSETQRNKGNFPGRFSGRQFSNSRSEMNVSTLELGDSALYLCASSFDKYEQYFGPGTRLTVT.

The DNA for the CDR3 is TGTGCCAGCAGTGAGGGGGGGGCTTATGGCTACACCTTC. Translation gives CASSEGGAYGYTF. V usage is TRBV25-1 and J usage is TRBJ1-2, with D possibly matching TRBD1 (6 bases). Trimming took 3 bases from V and 5 from J, leaving 10 bases between them. CDR1 is MGHDK, CDR2 SYGVNS, per germline. This CDR3 contains 13 residues.

This clonotype was seen only a few times. This sequence joins TRBV5-1 and TRBJ2-3, with D possibly being TRBD2 (5 bases). The CDR3 contains 14 residues. Trimming pared 5 bases from V and 5 bases from J, leaving 15 bases between. Germline values: CDR1 SGHRS, CDR2 YFSETQ. CDR3 in DNA: TGCGCCAGCAGTTCAGACGGGAAGGGAGATACGCAGTATTTT. It is translated as CASSSDGKGDTQYF.

This clonotype was seen just once. This chain uses TRBV7-9 with TRBJ1-2, with a possible D match to TRBD1 (6 bases). The ends were cut back, 5 bases at V and 4 bases at J, with 17 bases in the middle. Germline V gene lookup returns CDR1 SEHNR and CDR2 FQNEAQ (reference sequence). The CDR3 contains 15 residues. CDR3 DNA: TGTGCCAGCAGCCCCGAACGGGGGGCCGGCTATGGCTACACCTTC. Translated, it gives CASSPERGAGYGYTF.

This clonotype occurred a few times. This chain connects TRBV3-1 to TRBJ2-2; D not resolved. The V and J ends lost 0 bases and 7 bases respectively, with 15 bases between them. CDR3 length: 16 amino acids. The germline CDR1 and CDR2 sequences are LGHDT and YNNKEL (reference sequence). The CDR3 region is CASSQDLWSRVGELFF. CDR3 bases: TGTGCCAGCAGCCAAGATCTTTGGAGCCGCGTCGGGGAGCTGTTTTTT.

This clonotype has more than one count but fewer than ten. The chain has TRBV6-5 and TRBJ2-7; 8 nucleotides align to TRBD1. The CDR3 consists of 14 residues. V lost 2 bases and J lost 5; bases outside the gene matches: 5. Germline values: CDR1 MNHEY, CDR2 SVGAGI. The CDR3 reads CASSYGAGGNEQYF. CDR3 nucleotide sequence: TGTGCCAGCAGTTACGGTGCAGGGGGCAACGAGCAGTACTTC.